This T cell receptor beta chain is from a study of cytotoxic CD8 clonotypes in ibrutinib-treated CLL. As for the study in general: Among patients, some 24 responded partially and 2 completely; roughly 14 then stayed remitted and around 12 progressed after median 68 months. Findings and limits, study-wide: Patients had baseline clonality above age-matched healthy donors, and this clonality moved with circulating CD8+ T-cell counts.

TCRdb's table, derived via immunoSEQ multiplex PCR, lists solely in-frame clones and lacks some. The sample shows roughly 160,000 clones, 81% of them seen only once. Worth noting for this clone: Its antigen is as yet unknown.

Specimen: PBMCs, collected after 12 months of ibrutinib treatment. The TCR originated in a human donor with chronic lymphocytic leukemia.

The CDR3 DNA reads as TGCAGTGCTAGAGAGGTTTACGAGCAGTACTTC. This codes for CSAREVYEQYF. J is TRBJ2-7 and V is TRBV20-1; D gene unclear. The ends were cut back, 0 bases at V and 4 bases at J, with 4 bases in the middle. Germline lookup yields CDR1 DFQATT and CDR2 SNEGSKA (reference sequence). The CDR3 has 11 residues.